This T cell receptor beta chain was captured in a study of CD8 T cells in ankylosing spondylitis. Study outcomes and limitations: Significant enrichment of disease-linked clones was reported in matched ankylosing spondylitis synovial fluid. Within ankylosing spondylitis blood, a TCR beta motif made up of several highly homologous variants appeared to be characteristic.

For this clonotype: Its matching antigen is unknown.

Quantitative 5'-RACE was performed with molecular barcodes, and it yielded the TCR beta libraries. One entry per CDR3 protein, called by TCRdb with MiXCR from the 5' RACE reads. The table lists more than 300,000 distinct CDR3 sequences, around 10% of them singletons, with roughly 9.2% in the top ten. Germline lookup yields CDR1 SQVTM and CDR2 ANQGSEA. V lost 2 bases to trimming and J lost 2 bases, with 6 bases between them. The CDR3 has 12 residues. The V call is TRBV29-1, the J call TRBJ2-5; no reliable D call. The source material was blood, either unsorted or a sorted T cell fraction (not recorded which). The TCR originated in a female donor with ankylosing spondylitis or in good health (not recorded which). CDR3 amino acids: CSVEFGQETQYF. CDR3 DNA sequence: TGCAGCGTTGAATTTGGGCAAGAGACCCAGTACTTC.